These 20 T cell receptor beta chains were sequenced from one sample in a study of CD8+ T cells in alopecia areata. Treatment described: oral pan-JAK inhibitor, 5-10 mg twice daily. Isolated RNA was reverse transcribed into cDNA used as the sequencing template. The repertoire was sequenced with immunoSEQ multiplex PCR; TCRdb's copy has only in-frame clones and lacks some. The sample includes about 100,000 clones, 65% to 85% of them seen just once. Sequenced material: CD8+ T cells sorted from blood, taken at week 24, from a patient treated with tofacitinib. The receptor set was obtained from a human donor with alopecia areata.

The chain links TRBV4-1 to TRBJ2-5, with 13 nucleotides matching TRBD2. Germline CDR1 MGHRA, CDR2 YSYEKL. The V gene end was trimmed by 2 bases and the J gene end by 0 bases; junction bases not matched to a gene: 6. CDR3 length equals 18 residues. The CDR3 spells CASSQRLAGGPYQETQYF. The CDR3 nucleotides read TGCGCCAGCAGCCAAAGACTAGCGGGGGGACCGTACCAAGAGACCCAGTACTTC.

This chain connects TRBV6-1 to TRBJ2-5; a weak D match, TRBD1 (6 bases). Per the germline V gene, CDR1 is MNHNS and CDR2 is SASEGT. Trimming took off 5 bases at V and 9 bases at J, with 22 bases between the two ends. The CDR3 is 15 amino acids. The DNA for the CDR3 is TGTGCCAGCAGTCCCGGGACAACGGCCGCAAGAGCCCAGTACTTC. Its translation: CASSPGTTAARAQYF.

V and J are TRBV5-1 and TRBJ2-7; D remains ambiguous. The germline gives CDR1 SGHRS, CDR2 YFSETQ. The germline V and J ends were trimmed by 1 base and 0 bases, with 11 bases remaining between them. The CDR3 extends over 15 amino acids. In nucleotides, the CDR3 is TGCGCCAGCAGCTTGTGGCCAGGCGACTCCTACGAGCAGTACTTC. It encodes CASSLWPGDSYEQYF.

The chain couples TRBV7-3 to TRBJ2-3; 9 nucleotides agree with TRBD1. The CDR3 has 14 residues. With V trimmed by 4 bases and J by 6 bases, 5 bases remained unmatched. Germline V lookup: CDR1 SGHTA, CDR2 FQGTGA. The CDR3 loop reads CASSSGQGGDTQYF. CDR3 coding DNA: TGTGCCAGCAGCTCGGGACAGGGCGGTGATACGCAGTATTTT.

The table lists this clone with a few counts. The chain couples TRBV5-1 to TRBJ1-1; weak D call: TRBD1 (6 bases). The CDR3 sequence is 14 residues long. Per germline, CDR1 SGHRS and CDR2 YFSETQ. The ends were cut back, 2 bases at V and 3 bases at J, with 11 bases in the middle. The CDR3 DNA reads as TGCGCCAGCAGCTTAAGATCAGGGGACACTGAAGCTTTCTTT. It specifies CASSLRSGDTEAFF. The full variable domain, completed using reference TRBV5-1 and TRBJ1-1, is KAGVTQTPRYLIKTRGQQVTLSCSPISGHRSVSWYQQTPGQGLQFLFEYFSETQRNKGNFPGRFSGRQFSNSRSEMNVSTLELGDSALYLCASSLRSGDTEAFFGQGTRLTVV.

This clone came up once. This chain joins TRBV10-3 and TRBJ2-2; D may be TRBD2 (6 bases). The CDR3 has 17 amino acids. Trimming removed 4 bases at V and 5 bases at J, with 20 bases between. Germline lookup yields CDR1 ENHRY and CDR2 SYGVKD. CDR3 in amino acids: CAISVAREVSRTGELFF. CDR3 DNA: TGTGCCATCAGTGTCGCCAGGGAGGTCTCGAGGACCGGGGAGCTGTTTTTT.

The chain is built from TRBV5-1 and TRBJ2-3, with 14 bases lining up with TRBD2. Germline-derived CDR1 and CDR2 are SGHRS and YFSETQ. The junction had 3 bases not matched to a gene; V was cut back by 0 bases and J by 3 bases. CDR3 size: 17 residues. CDR3 coding DNA: TGCGCCAGCAGCTTGGGGACTAGCGGGGGGATAACAGATACGCAGTATTTT. This encodes CASSLGTSGGITDTQYF.

The V call is TRBV15, the J call TRBJ2-2; D is tentatively TRBD1 or TRBD2 (5 bases each). This CDR3 is 15 amino acids long. V lost 7 bases, J lost 6 bases, and 18 bases lay in between. Germline-derived CDR1 and CDR2 are LNHNV and YYDKDF (reference sequence). CDR3 region: CATIARGDRSGELFF. CDR3 DNA sequence: TGTGCCACCATCGCCCGTGGGGACCGCTCCGGGGAGCTGTTTTTT.

The CDR3 coding sequence is TGTGCCAGCAGAGAGGGATTCGGGCGGCAGCCCCAGCATTTT. Translating it yields CASREGFGRQPQHF. The rearrangement links TRBV6-6 to TRBJ1-5; D is unclear. The CDR3 sequence is 14 residues long. V was cut by 6 bases and J by 7 bases, with 16 bases left in between. Germline V gene sequence: CDR1 MNHNY, CDR2 SVGAGI (reference sequence).

The V call is TRBV7-9, the J call TRBJ2-1; 7 bases align to TRBD1. The CDR3 runs 16 residues. Looked up from germline, CDR1 is SEHNR and CDR2 is FQNEAQ (reference sequence). Trimming at V came to 5 bases and at J to 0 bases, leaving 7 bases not matched to a gene. The CDR3 DNA reads as TGTGCCAGCAGCCTCCTAGGGGGCGTCTCCTACAATGAGCAGTTCTTC. This sequence encodes CASSLLGGVSYNEQFF.

This clone was seen more than once but under ten times. This chain connects TRBV4-1 to TRBJ2-3; a possible D gene is TRBD1 (5 bases). CDR3 size: 13 residues. V was cut by 1 base and J by 3 bases, with 5 bases left in between. Looked up from germline, CDR1 is MGHRA and CDR2 is YSYEKL. The CDR3 DNA sequence: TGCGCCAGCAGCCAAGCAGGGACAGATACGCAGTATTTT. This translates into CASSQAGTDTQYF.

The chain joins TRBV25-1 to TRBJ1-1; D call uncertain. This CDR3 comprises 11 residues. V was trimmed by 6 bases and J by 5 bases, leaving 7 bases between them. The germline gives CDR1 MGHDK, CDR2 SYGVNS. CDR3 sequence (DNA): TGTGCCAGCAGCGGCGGGACTGAAGCTTTCTTT. Its translation is CASSGGTEAFF. The whole variable domain, remainder taken from reference TRBV25-1 and TRBJ1-1, is EADIYQTPRYLVIGTGKKITLECSQTMGHDKMYWYQQDPGMELHLIHYSYGVNSTEKGDLSSESTVSRIRTEHFPLTLESARPSHTSQYLCASSGGTEAFFGQGTRLTVV.

CDR3 amino acids: CASNQFNQGADTEAFF. The CDR3 nucleotides read TGTGCCAGCAACCAATTCAACCAGGGGGCGGACACTGAAGCTTTCTTT. The V and J genes are TRBV7-8 and TRBJ1-1; 8 bases align to TRBD1. After removal of 7 bases from V and 3 bases from J, the junction contained 13 bases not matched to a gene. Germline CDR1 reads SGHVS; CDR2 reads FQNEAQ. The CDR3 is made up of 16 amino acids.

The CDR3 DNA follows: TGCGCCAGCAGCGCCTCCGGGGATGAGCAGTTCTTC. Translation gives CASSASGDEQFF. The genes are TRBV4-1 and TRBJ2-1; D may be TRBD2 (5 bases). The ends were cut back, 5 bases at V and 8 bases at J, with 10 bases in the middle. Germline V gene sequence: CDR1 MGHRA, CDR2 YSYEKL. The CDR3 sequence is 12 residues long.

The chain couples TRBV20-1 to TRBJ1-1, with a weak D call TRBD1 (5 bases). The CDR3 has 11 amino acids. The germline gives CDR1 DFQATT, CDR2 SNEGSKA (reference sequence). Trimming pared 7 bases from V and 4 bases from J, leaving 10 bases between. The CDR3 bases are TGCAGTGTCAGGGAGGGCACTGAAGCTTTCTTT. The encoded protein is CSVREGTEAFF.

V and J are TRBV27 and TRBJ2-3; 9 bases match TRBD2. This CDR3 has 13 residues. Germline V CDR1 and CDR2: MNHEY, SMNVEV (reference sequence). Germline trimming cut 5 bases from V and 14 bases from J; bases unmatched to any gene: 11. CDR3 DNA sequence: TGTGCCAGCAGTCCGGCTAGCGGGGCGCGGCGGTATTTT. Amino acid sequence: CASSPASGARRYF.

The V call is TRBV7-8, the J call TRBJ2-3; D is unresolved. Trimming removed 1 base from V and 2 bases from J, with 13 bases in between. Germline V CDR1 and CDR2: SGHVS, FQNEAQ. The CDR3 consists of 16 residues. CDR3 sequence (DNA): TGTGCCAGCAGCTTAGGTGGTGGGTTCCTCACAGATACGCAGTATTTT. The encoded protein is CASSLGGGFLTDTQYF.

The chain joins TRBV7-2 to TRBJ1-5; perhaps TRBD1 as D (6 bases). V lost 0 bases, J lost 4 bases, and 10 bases lay in between. This CDR3 has 15 residues. The V gene's germline CDR1 is SGHTA and CDR2 FQGNSA. The CDR3, as DNA: TGTGCCAGCAGCTTAGCGGACAGTGAGAATCAGCCCCAGCATTTT. This gives the protein CASSLADSENQPQHF.

This clone has only a few counts. The chain carries TRBV11-3 and TRBJ2-5; 10 nucleotides align to TRBD1. The CDR3 is 15 residues long. CDR1 is SGHNT, CDR2 YENEEA, per germline. The trim removed 9 bases at V and 4 bases at J, leaving 11 bases unmatched. The CDR3 nucleotides are TGTGCCAGTAAACTGCGGGGACAGGGGAGAGAGACCCAGTACTTC. It encodes CASKLRGQGRETQYF.

The chain carries TRBV10-3 and TRBJ2-1; 7 bases map to TRBD2. The CDR3 runs to 15 residues. Germline values: CDR1 ENHRY, CDR2 SYGVKD. With V trimmed by 6 bases and J by 0 bases, 5 bases remained unmatched. CDR3 DNA sequence: TGTGCCATCAGGCCAGCGGGGAGCTCCTACAATGAGCAGTTCTTC. Its protein product is CAIRPAGSSYNEQFF.